One and the same sample provided the 25 T cell receptor beta chains below, sequenced in a study of blood T cell repertoires in COVID-19. Clones were read by immunoSEQ multiplex PCR, and TCRdb kept only the in-frame ones, dropping some. Of about 70,000 clones in the sample, roughly nine tenths are singletons; the top ten hold 13%. Sequencing input: peripheral blood. These TCRs come from a woman in her sixties or seventies with acute or convalescent COVID-19.

The CDR3 DNA reads TGTGCCAGCAGCTTGGGACAGGGGATGTGGGAGCAGTACTTC. Translation gives CASSLGQGMWEQYF. The chain recombines TRBV11-2 with TRBJ2-7; 10 nucleotides align to TRBD1. Germline lookup yields CDR1 SGHAT and CDR2 FQNNGV. With V trimmed by 3 bases and J by 7 bases, 6 bases remained unmatched. The CDR3 length is 14 residues.

The chain recombines TRBV2 with TRBJ2-1; 10 bases align to TRBD1. Germline V gene lookup returns CDR1 SNHLY and CDR2 FYNNEI. The CDR3 has 15 amino acids. V shed 6 bases, J shed 2 bases, and the junction held 4 bases outside the gene matches. The CDR3 coding sequence is TGTGCCAGCAGCGGGGACAGGGGTACCTACAATGAGCAGTTCTTC. This translates into CASSGDRGTYNEQFF.

The chain has TRBV3-1 (or the pseudogene TRBV3-2) and TRBJ2-5; D is ambiguous. There are 12 residues in the CDR3. Trimming took 4 bases from V and 0 from J, leaving 3 bases between them. Germline CDR1 is LGHDT and CDR2 is YNNKEL (reference sequence). The DNA for the CDR3 is TGTGCCAGCAGCCCTAACCAAGAGACCCAGTACTTC. As protein: CASSPNQETQYF.

The gene calls are TRBV5-6 and TRBJ2-5; 8 bases align to TRBD1. This CDR3 has 16 residues. Per the germline V gene, CDR1 is SGHDT and CDR2 is YYEEEE. Trimming took 2 bases from V and 1 from J; bases not matched to a gene: 7. In DNA, the CDR3 is TGTGCCAGCAGCTTCCTGGGGACAGGAATCCAAGAGACCCAGTACTTC. This encodes CASSFLGTGIQETQYF.

The chain links TRBV3-1 (or the pseudogene TRBV3-2) to TRBJ1-2; D gene uncertain. CDR1 and CDR2 from the germline V gene are LGHDT and YNNKEL (reference sequence). The CDR3 covers 14 residues. V gave up 0 bases and J gave up 4 bases, with 9 bases separating them. CDR3 DNA sequence: TGTGCCAGCAGCCAAGATCCCCAGGCCTATGGCTACACCTTC. It codes for CASSQDPQAYGYTF.

The chain carries TRBV2 and TRBJ2-1; D ambiguous. The V gene's germline CDR1 is SNHLY and CDR2 FYNNEI. V gave up 8 bases and J gave up 0 bases, with 14 bases separating them. This CDR3 is 15 amino acids long. In DNA, the CDR3 is TGTGCCAGCGGCTTCCAGATAAGCTCCTACAATGAGCAGTTCTTC. It yields the protein CASGFQISSYNEQFF.

CDR3 nucleotides: TGTGCCAGCAGTGCCCTGGAGGGACAGGGTTTGTCCGGGGAGCTGTTTTTT. Translated, it gives CASSALEGQGLSGELFF. The chain carries TRBV6-1 and TRBJ2-2; 9 positions agree with TRBD1. CDR1 and CDR2 from the germline V gene are MNHNS and SASEGT. Trimming took 4 bases from V and 6 from J; bases not matched to a gene: 12. This CDR3 is built from 17 residues.

The chain is built from TRBV5-1 and TRBJ2-2; 7 bases agree with TRBD1. Trimming at V came to 4 bases and at J to 7 bases, leaving 7 bases not matched to a gene. Germline CDR1 reads SGHRS; CDR2 reads YFSETQ. This CDR3 has 14 amino acids. The CDR3 coding sequence is TGCGCCAGCAGCGAAGACAGGGTTATCGGGGAGCTGTTTTTT. Its protein product is CASSEDRVIGELFF.

The CDR3 reads CASSLSRQSSYTF. The CDR3 bases are TGTGCCAGCAGTTTATCGAGGCAGTCAAGCTACACCTTC. The chain couples TRBV27 to TRBJ1-2; D is undetermined. V lost 0 bases and J lost 9, with 11 bases in between. Germline values: CDR1 MNHEY, CDR2 SMNVEV (reference sequence). This CDR3 has 13 residues.

The chain employs TRBV6-6 and TRBJ2-4; 8 bases line up with TRBD1. Per germline, CDR1 MNHNY and CDR2 SVGAGI (reference sequence). V dropped 0 bases and J dropped 8; count of bases not matched to a gene: 9. The CDR3 runs 16 residues. The CDR3 bases are TGTGCCAGCAGTTACTCTGGACAGGGCCCAGGGGACATTCAGTACTTC. It is translated as CASSYSGQGPGDIQYF.

This clone occurred once. This chain uses TRBV11-3 with TRBJ2-5; TRBD1 agrees at 8 bases. Germline loops: CDR1 SGHNT, CDR2 YENEEA. V was pared by 1 base and J by 5 bases, with 6 bases of the junction left unmatched. This CDR3 is built from 15 residues. CDR3 protein: CASSLAGTGGETQYF. The DNA for the CDR3 is TGTGCCAGCAGCTTAGCTGGGACAGGCGGGGAGACCCAGTACTTC.

The chain links TRBV5-1 to TRBJ2-7; 8 bases align to TRBD2. Germline loops: CDR1 SGHRS, CDR2 YFSETQ. CDR3 length equals 14 residues. V was clipped by 0 bases and J by 6 bases; unmatched bases: 5. Here the CDR3 reads CASSLGSGVGEQYF. Written as DNA, the CDR3 is TGCGCCAGCAGCTTGGGTAGCGGGGTCGGCGAGCAGTACTTC.

V and J are TRBV11-2 and TRBJ2-5; D might be TRBD1 (6 bases). Looked up from germline, CDR1 is SGHAT and CDR2 is FQNNGV. V shed 0 bases and J shed 5 bases, with 13 bases lying between them. This CDR3 is 15 amino acids long. CDR3 sequence (DNA): TGTGCCAGCAGCTTAGACGGTTTGGGGGCTGAGACCCAGTACTTC. Its protein product is CASSLDGLGAETQYF.

The chain has TRBV2 and TRBJ1-2, with a possible D match to TRBD1 (6 bases). The germline V and J ends were trimmed by 5 bases and 8 bases, with 12 bases remaining between them. Germline-derived CDR1 and CDR2 are SNHLY and FYNNEI. The CDR3 extends over 12 amino acids. Here the CDR3 DNA reads TGTGCCAGCAGTTTGGGGGCGGAAGGCTACACCTTC. Protein: CASSLGAEGYTF.

The chain joins TRBV6-6 to TRBJ2-3; weak D call: TRBD2 (7 bases). Germline loops: CDR1 MNHNY, CDR2 SVGAGI (reference sequence). The germline V and J ends were trimmed by 2 bases and 5 bases, with 11 bases remaining between them. The CDR3 consists of 14 residues. The CDR3 nucleotides are TGTGCCAGCAGTTACAGGGGGGGAGTAGATACGCAGTATTTT. Its translation: CASSYRGGVDTQYF.

This chain links TRBV4-1 with TRBJ2-3; tentative D call: TRBD1 (5 bases). There are 13 residues in the CDR3. CDR1 and CDR2 from the germline V gene are MGHRA and YSYEKL. The V and J ends lost 0 bases and 9 bases respectively, with 10 bases between them. The CDR3, as DNA: TGCGCCAGCAGCCAAGAGGGGCCAGGGACGCAGTATTTT. Amino acids: CASSQEGPGTQYF.

The chain combines TRBV5-4 with TRBJ2-2; possible D gene TRBD2, 6 bases. The CDR3 is 20 residues long. CDR1 is SGHNT, CDR2 YYREEE, per germline (reference sequence). V dropped 1 base and J dropped 1 base, with 23 bases sitting between them. The CDR3 DNA reads TGTGCCAGCAGCTTGATTTTTGCGGGGAACTCCATAAAGAACACCGGGGAGCTGTTTTTT. Residues: CASSLIFAGNSIKNTGELFF.

The chain couples TRBV9 to TRBJ2-1, with D uncertain. V was clipped by 4 bases and J by 8 bases, with 19 bases between them. This CDR3 contains 15 residues. The V gene's germline CDR1 is SGDLS and CDR2 YYNGEE. The CDR3 coding sequence is TGTGCCAGCAGCCCCCGGTCCCAATTTTTCGATGAGCAGTTCTTC. Translated, it gives CASSPRSQFFDEQFF.

The V and J genes are TRBV5-4 and TRBJ2-5, with TRBD1 matching over 11 bases. Germline CDR1 SGHNT, CDR2 YYREEE (reference sequence). V was pared by 7 bases and J by 1 base, with 3 bases of the junction left unmatched. CDR3 length: 14 amino acids. The CDR3 loop reads CASSGTGGQETQYF. The CDR3, as DNA: TGTGCCAGCTCCGGGACAGGGGGCCAAGAGACCCAGTACTTC.

The genes are TRBV7-2 and TRBJ2-2, with 10 bases matching TRBD2. CDR3 length: 18 amino acids. Germline CDR1 reads SGHTA; CDR2 reads FQGNSA. J lost 0 bases, V lost 2 bases, and 6 bases had no gene match. For the CDR3, the DNA is TGTGCCAGCAGCTTAAGAACTAGCGGGGTCGCGAACACCGGGGAGCTGTTTTTT. As protein: CASSLRTSGVANTGELFF.

The genes are TRBV12-3 or TRBV12-4 and TRBJ1-2; 8 bases map to TRBD1. CDR3 length: 13 residues. With V trimmed by 6 bases and J by 8 bases, 8 bases remained unmatched. In DNA form, the CDR3 reads TGTGCCAGCAGGTCGACAGGGGTAGAAGGCTACACCTTC. As protein: CASRSTGVEGYTF.

The chain recombines TRBV5-8 with TRBJ1-2; D not certain. Germline V gene lookup returns CDR1 SGHTS and CDR2 YDEGEE. The V end lost 0 bases, the J end lost 4 bases, and 7 bases lay between the germline ends. The CDR3 consists of 13 residues. In DNA form, the CDR3 reads TGTGCCAGCAGCTTGGGACATAGCTATGGCTACACCTTC. Its translation: CASSLGHSYGYTF.

V and J are TRBV5-1 and TRBJ2-1; 10 bases align to TRBD2. This CDR3 is built from 15 residues. J gave up 8 bases and V 0 bases, and 5 bases lay outside the gene matches. Germline V CDR1 and CDR2: SGHRS, YFSETQ. CDR3 region: CASSLVPSGGHEQFF. The CDR3, as DNA: TGCGCCAGCAGCTTGGTCCCTAGCGGGGGACATGAGCAGTTCTTC.

The chain couples TRBV4-2 to TRBJ1-2; D possibly corresponds to TRBD1 (5 bases). The CDR3 consists of 15 residues. The germline gives CDR1 LGHNA, CDR2 YNFKEQ. V dropped 0 bases and J dropped 6 bases, with 14 bases sitting between them. The CDR3 reads CASSQDLGGGDGYTF. For the CDR3, the DNA is TGTGCCAGCAGCCAAGATCTTGGGGGAGGGGATGGCTACACCTTC.

This rearrangement joins TRBV5-1 to TRBJ2-7; 9 positions agree with TRBD1. Trimming cost V 3 bases and J 2 bases; bases outside gene matches: 12. Germline loops: CDR1 SGHRS, CDR2 YFSETQ. The CDR3 is made up of 17 amino acids. Here the CDR3 DNA reads TGCGCCAGCAGCTCCATTTCCGGGACAGGGACCCCCTACGAGCAGTACTTC. Translating gives CASSSISGTGTPYEQYF.